Listed below are T cell receptor beta chains from one sample, sequenced in a study of breast tumors, draining lymph nodes, adjacent tissues. TCRdb recomputed calls from the multiplex PCR reads with MiXCR, one row per CDR3 protein. The data hold about 31,000 distinct CDR3 sequences, with 63% observed a single time. The sequenced material came from breast tumor tissue. The receptors derive from a female donor with breast cancer. Some clones in this sample may be carry-over from other donors' samples. The conserved cysteine and the conserved F or W are not part of the CDR3 here. Clone size is not always given. Where it is, it says once, few, many or a class for expanded clones.

size: -
J: TRBJ1-6
V: TRBV12-3/TRBV12-4
length: 11
CDR3: ASSLGGNSPLH

size: many
J: TRBJ2-1
V: TRBV12-3/TRBV12-4
length: 13
CDR3: ASSFGGGAYNEQF

size: -
J: TRBJ2-7
V: TRBV10-3
length: 11
CDR3: AISEARGNEQY

size: many
J: TRBJ2-5
V: TRBV20-1
length: 9
CDR3: SAGGGETQY

size: -
J: TRBJ1-2
V: TRBV7-2
length: 9
CDR3: ASSRGGGYT

size: many
J: TRBJ2-3
V: TRBV27
length: 12
CDR3: ASRRLAVTDTQY

size: -
J: TRBJ1-2
V: TRBV2
length: 11
CDR3: ASSGDTYYGYT

size: -
J: TRBJ1-4
V: TRBV7-8
length: 13
CDR3: ASSLAGATNEKLF

size: -
J: TRBJ2-7
V: TRBV7-6
length: 14
CDR3: TSSLVEGGRAYEQY

size: -
J: TRBJ1-2
V: TRBV25-1
length: 11
CDR3: ASSEPGNYGYT

size: -
J: TRBJ2-7
V: TRBV5-8
length: 11
CDR3: ASSTHVLIEQY

size: -
J: TRBJ2-7
V: TRBV19
length: 13
CDR3: ASSKASVRTYEQY

size: -
J: TRBJ1-6
V: TRBV28
length: 13
CDR3: ASSALGTGNSPLH

size: many
J: TRBJ2-1
V: TRBV29-1
length: 10
CDR3: SVAQLRNEQF

size: -
J: TRBJ2-7
V: TRBV2
length: 15
CDR3: ASSSLQTGLSSYEQY

size: few
J: TRBJ1-2
V: TRBV20-1
length: 9
CDR3: SATHNYGYT

size: -
J: TRBJ1-2
V: TRBV4-1
length: 13
CDR3: ASSQDITPSDGYT

size: -
J: TRBJ2-7
V: TRBV7-2
length: 12
CDR3: ASSTSGFPYEQY

size: few
J: TRBJ2-1
V: TRBV7-8
length: 13
CDR3: ASRLAGATDNEQF

size: -
J: TRBJ1-6
V: TRBV18
length: 13
CDR3: ASSPPPQGDSPLH

size: -
J: TRBJ2-5
V: TRBV6-6
length: 14
CDR3: ASSYRLAGLQETQY

size: many
J: TRBJ1-4
V: TRBV2
length: 15
CDR3: ASSLSVEAPGDEKLF

size: few
J: TRBJ2-5
V: TRBV20-1
length: 12
CDR3: SAIRAGGQETQY

size: -
J: TRBJ2-1
V: TRBV19
length: 13
CDR3: ASNHQSPLRNEQF

size: -
J: TRBJ2-5
V: TRBV5-4
length: 11
CDR3: ASSLIPGETQY

size: -
J: TRBJ2-7
V: TRBV7-3
length: 13
CDR3: ASSFEGGSAGEQY

size: many
J: TRBJ2-1
V: TRBV7-3
length: 13
CDR3: ASSYTGSSYNEQF

size: -
J: TRBJ2-1
V: TRBV25-1
length: 13
CDR3: ASSDLDSAHNEQF

size: -
J: TRBJ1-5
V: TRBV13
length: 14
CDR3: ASSNPGTGVNQPQH

size: -
J: TRBJ1-6
V: TRBV12-3/TRBV12-4
length: 12
CDR3: ASISDRENSPLH

size: -
J: TRBJ1-1
V: TRBV29-1
length: 12
CDR3: SVEDLGSLTEAF

size: -
J: TRBJ2-5
V: TRBV7-2
length: 10
CDR3: ASSLASETQY

size: medium-sized
J: TRBJ2-1
V: TRBV20-1
length: 16
CDR3: SARVQGSGRGSYNEQF

size: -
J: TRBJ2-7
V: TRBV12-3/TRBV12-4
length: 11
CDR3: ASSYGAEREQY